Here is one T cell receptor (beta chain) with its context. TCR beta sequencing covered blood CD8+ and CD4+ T cells. TEMRA cells were FACS-enriched, and CD8+ and CD4+ T cells were isolated negatively. The RNA input was 0.5 to 1 ug, and it was reverse transcribed with random hexamers. TCRdb fed the immunoSEQ multiplex PCR reads into MiXCR, producing one record per CDR3 protein. The table includes 190,000 or so distinct CDR3 sequences, about 95% detected once. The CDR3 runs to 17 residues. Trimming at V came to 1 base and at J to 6 bases, leaving 11 bases not matched to a gene. Looked up from germline, CDR1 is LGHNA and CDR2 is YNFKEQ. This sample stems from a study of CD8 T cells in Susac syndrome.

Input material: CD4+ T cells from PBMCs. The rearrangement links TRBV4-2 to TRBJ2-1, with 8 bases lining up with TRBD2. The sequence was obtained from a human donor with multiple sclerosis. The CDR3 DNA reads TGTGCCAGCAGCCAAGGGGGCCCGGGACTAGGGCGCAATGAGCAGTTCTTC. Protein product: CASSQGGPGLGRNEQFF.